A selection of T cell receptor beta chains follows, all from one sample in a study of CD4 T cells in relation to SARS-CoV-2 and coronaviruses. The table came from immunoSEQ multiplex PCR; TCRdb's copy has only in-frame clones and leaves some out. The sample has around 23,000 clones, over 60% seen once. These receptors lack a known antigen. Sequencing was carried out using CD4+ T cells from PBMCs, cultured in vitro. These receptor sequences come from a human donor in good health. Each CDR3 is given without its conserved first and last residue.

CDR3aa | j_gene | len | v_gene
ASSSSGKIYNEQF | TRBJ2-1 | 13 | TRBV5-4
ASSPGEKLF | TRBJ1-4 | 9 | TRBV18
ASRTGGINQPQH | TRBJ1-5 | 12 | TRBV6-5
ASGGEAAGDTQY | TRBJ2-3 | 12 | TRBV6-5
ASSLTEEKLF | TRBJ1-4 | 10 | TRBV28
ASSLGRNSYNEQF | TRBJ2-1 | 13 | TRBV28
ASRGQGDTGELF | TRBJ2-2 | 12 | TRBV6-4
ASSLGQQDQPQH | TRBJ1-5 | 12 | TRBV6-5
ASSSGETQY | TRBJ2-5 | 9 | TRBV12-3/TRBV12-4
ASSQEGQTVDEQF | TRBJ2-1 | 13 | TRBV4-1
ASSQVMLAGVNEQF | TRBJ2-1 | 14 | TRBV3-1/TRBV3-2
ASNYEDRVGETQY | TRBJ2-5 | 13 | TRBV6-5
ASSFRGGRGEGANYGYT | TRBJ1-2 | 17 | TRBV27
AISAAPGNEKLF | TRBJ1-4 | 12 | TRBV10-3
ASGLIGTGELF | TRBJ2-2 | 11 | TRBV12-5
ASTEGQEYEQY | TRBJ2-7 | 11 | TRBV28
AWSVLGISGNTIY | TRBJ1-3 | 13 | TRBV30